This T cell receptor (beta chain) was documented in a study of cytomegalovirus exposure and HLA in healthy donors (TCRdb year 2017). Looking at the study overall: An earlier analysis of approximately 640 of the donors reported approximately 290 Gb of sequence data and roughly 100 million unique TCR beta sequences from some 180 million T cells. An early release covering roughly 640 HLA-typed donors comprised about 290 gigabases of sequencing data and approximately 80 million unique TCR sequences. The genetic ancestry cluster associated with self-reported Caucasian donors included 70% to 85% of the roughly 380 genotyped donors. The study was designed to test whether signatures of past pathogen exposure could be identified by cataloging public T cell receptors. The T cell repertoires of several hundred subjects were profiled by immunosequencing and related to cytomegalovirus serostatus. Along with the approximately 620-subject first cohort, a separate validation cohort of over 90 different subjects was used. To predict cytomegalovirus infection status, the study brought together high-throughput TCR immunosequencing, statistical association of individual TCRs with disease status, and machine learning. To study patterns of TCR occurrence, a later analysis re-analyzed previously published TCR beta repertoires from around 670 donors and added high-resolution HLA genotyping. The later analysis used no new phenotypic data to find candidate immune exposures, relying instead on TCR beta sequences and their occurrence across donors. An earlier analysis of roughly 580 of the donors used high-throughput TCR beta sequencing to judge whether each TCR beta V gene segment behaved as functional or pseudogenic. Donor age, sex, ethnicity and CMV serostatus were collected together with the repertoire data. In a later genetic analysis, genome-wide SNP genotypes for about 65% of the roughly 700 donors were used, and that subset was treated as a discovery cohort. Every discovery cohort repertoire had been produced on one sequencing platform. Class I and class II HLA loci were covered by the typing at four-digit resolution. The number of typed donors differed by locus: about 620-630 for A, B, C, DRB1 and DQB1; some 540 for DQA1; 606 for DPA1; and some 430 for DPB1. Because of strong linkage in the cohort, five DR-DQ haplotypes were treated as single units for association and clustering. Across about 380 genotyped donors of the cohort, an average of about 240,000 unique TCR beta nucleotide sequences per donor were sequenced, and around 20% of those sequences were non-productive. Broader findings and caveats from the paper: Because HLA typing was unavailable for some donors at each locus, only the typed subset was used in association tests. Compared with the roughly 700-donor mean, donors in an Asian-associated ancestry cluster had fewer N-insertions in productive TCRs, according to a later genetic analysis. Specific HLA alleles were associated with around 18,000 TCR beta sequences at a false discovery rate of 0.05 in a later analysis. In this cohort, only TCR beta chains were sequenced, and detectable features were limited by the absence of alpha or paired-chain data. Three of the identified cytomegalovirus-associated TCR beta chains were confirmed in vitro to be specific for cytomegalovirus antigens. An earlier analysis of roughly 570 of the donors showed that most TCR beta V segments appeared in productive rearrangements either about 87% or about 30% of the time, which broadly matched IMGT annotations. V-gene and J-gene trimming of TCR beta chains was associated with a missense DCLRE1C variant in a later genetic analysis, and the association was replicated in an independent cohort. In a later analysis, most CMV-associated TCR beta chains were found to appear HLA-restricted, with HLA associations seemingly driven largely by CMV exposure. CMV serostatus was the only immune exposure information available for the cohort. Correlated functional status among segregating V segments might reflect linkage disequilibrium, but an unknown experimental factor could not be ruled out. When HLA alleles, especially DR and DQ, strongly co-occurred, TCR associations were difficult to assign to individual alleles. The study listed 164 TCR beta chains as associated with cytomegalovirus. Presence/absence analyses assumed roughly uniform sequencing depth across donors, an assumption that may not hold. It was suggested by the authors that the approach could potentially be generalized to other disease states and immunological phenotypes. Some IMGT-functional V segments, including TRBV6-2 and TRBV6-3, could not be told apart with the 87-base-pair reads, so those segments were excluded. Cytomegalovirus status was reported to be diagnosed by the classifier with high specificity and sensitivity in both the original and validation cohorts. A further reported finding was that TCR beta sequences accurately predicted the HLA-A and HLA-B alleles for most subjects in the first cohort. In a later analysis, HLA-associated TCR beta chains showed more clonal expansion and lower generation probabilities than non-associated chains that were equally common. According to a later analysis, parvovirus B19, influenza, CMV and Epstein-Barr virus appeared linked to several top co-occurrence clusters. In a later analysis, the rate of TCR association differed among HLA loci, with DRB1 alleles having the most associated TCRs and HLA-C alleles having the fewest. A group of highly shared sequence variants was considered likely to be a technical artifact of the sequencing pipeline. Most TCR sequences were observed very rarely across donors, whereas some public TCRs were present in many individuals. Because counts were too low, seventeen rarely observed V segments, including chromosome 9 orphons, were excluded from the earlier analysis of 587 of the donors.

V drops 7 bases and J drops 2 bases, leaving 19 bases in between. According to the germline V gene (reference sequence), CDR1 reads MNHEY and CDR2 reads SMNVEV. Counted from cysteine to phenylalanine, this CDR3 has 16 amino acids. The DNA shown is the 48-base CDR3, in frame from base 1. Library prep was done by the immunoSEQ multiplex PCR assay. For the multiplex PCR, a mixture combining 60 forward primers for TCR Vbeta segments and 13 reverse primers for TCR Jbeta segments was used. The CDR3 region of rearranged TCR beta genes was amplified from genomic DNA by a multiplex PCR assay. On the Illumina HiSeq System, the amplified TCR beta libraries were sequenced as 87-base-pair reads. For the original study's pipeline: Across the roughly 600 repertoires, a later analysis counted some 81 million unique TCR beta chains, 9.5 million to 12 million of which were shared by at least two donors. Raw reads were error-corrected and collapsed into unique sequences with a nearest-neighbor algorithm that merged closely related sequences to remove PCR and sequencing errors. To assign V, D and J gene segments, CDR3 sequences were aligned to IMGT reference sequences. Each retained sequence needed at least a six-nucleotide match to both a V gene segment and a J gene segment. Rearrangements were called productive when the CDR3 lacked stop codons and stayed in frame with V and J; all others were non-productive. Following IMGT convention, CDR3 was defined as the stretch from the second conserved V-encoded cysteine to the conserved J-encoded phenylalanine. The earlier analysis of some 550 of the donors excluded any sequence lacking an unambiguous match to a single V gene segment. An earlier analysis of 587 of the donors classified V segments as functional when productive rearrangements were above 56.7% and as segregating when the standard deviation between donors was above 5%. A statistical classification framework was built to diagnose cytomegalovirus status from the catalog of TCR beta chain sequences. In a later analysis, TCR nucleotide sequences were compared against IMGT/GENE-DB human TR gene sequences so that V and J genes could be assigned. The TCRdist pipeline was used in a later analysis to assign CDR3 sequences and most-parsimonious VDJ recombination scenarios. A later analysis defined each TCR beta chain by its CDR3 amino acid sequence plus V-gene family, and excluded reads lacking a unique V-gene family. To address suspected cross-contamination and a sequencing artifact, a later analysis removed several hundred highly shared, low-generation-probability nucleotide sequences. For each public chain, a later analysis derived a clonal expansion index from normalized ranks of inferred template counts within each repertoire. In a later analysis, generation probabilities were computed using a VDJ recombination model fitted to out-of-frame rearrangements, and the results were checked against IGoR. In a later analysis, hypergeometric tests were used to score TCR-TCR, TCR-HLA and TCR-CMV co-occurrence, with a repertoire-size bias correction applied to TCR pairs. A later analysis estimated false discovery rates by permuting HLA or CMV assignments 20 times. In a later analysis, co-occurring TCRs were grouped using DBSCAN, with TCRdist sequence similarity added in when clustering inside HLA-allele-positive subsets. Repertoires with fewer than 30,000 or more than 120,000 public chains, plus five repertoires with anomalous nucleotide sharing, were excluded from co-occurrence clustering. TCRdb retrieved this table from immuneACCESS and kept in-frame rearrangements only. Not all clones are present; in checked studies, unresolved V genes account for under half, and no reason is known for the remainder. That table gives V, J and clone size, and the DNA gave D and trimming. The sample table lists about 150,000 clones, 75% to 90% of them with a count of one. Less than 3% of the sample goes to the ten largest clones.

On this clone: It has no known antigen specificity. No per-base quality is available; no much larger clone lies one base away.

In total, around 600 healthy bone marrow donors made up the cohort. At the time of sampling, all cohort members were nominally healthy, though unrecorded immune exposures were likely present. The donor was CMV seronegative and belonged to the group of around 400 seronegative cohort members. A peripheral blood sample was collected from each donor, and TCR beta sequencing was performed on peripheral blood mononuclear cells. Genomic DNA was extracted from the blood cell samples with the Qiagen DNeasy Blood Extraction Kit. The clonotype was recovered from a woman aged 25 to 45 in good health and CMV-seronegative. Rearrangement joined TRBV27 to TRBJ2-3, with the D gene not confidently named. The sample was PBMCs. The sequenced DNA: TGTGCCAGCACCTCCCTGAGGCGCTACGACACAGATACGCAGTATTTT. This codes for CASTSLRRYDTDTQYF.